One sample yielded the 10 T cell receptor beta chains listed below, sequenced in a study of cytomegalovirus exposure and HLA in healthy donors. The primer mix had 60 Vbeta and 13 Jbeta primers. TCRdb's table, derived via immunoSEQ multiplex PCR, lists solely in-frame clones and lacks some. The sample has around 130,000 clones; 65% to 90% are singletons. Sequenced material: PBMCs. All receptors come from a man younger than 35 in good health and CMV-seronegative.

The CDR3 DNA reads TGTGCCAGCAGTGTAAACCTGGCGGAAAATTCACCCCTCCACTTT. Its translation is CASSVNLAENSPLHF. V gene TRBV2 combines with J gene TRBJ1-6; D gene uncertain. With 4 bases removed from V and 7 bases from J, the gap between germline ends came to 14 bases. The CDR3 is 15 amino acids. Germline CDR1 is SNHLY and CDR2 is FYNNEI.

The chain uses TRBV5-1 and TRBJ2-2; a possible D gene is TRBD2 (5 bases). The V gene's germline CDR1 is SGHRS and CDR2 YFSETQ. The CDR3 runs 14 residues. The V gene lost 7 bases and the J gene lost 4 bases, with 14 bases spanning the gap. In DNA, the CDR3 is TGCGCCAGCCAAGAGGTGGAGGTCACCGGGGAGCTGTTTTTT. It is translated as CASQEVEVTGELFF.

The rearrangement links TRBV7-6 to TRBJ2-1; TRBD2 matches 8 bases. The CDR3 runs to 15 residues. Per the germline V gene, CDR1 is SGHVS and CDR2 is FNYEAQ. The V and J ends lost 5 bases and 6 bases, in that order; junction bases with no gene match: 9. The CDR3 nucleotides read TGTGCCAGCAGCGGAATAACGGGGGGGTCCAATGAGCAGTTCTTC. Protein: CASSGITGGSNEQFF.

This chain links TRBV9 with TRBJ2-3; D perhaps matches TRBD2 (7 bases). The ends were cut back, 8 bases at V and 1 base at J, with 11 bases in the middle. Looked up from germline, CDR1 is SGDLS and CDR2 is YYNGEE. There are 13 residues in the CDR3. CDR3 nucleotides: TGTGCCAGTGGGGAGGGGGGCACAGATACGCAGTATTTT. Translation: CASGEGGTDTQYF.

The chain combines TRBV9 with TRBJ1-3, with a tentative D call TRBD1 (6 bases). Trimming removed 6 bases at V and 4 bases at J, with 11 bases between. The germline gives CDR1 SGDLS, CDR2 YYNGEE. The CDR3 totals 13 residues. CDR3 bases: TGTGCCAGCACCAGGGGTGAAGGAAACACCATATATTTT. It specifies CASTRGEGNTIYF.

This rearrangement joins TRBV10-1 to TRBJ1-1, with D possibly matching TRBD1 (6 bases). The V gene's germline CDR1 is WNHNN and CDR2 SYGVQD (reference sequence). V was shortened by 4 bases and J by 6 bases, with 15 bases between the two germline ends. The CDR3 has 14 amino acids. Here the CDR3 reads CASSVNRVEAEAFF. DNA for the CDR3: TGCGCCAGCAGTGTGAACAGGGTTGAGGCTGAAGCTTTCTTT.

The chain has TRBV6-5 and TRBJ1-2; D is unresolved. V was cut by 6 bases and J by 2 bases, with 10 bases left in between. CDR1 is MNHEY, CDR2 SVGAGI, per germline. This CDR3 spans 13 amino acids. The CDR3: CASSRHLNYGYTF. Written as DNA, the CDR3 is TGTGCCAGCAGCCGACACCTAAACTATGGCTACACCTTC.

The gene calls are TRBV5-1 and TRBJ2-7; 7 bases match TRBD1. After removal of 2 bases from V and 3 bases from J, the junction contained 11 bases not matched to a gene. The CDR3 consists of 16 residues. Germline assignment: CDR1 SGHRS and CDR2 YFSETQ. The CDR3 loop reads CASSLCTGVTCYEQYF. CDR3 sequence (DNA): TGCGCCAGCAGCTTATGCACAGGGGTGACATGCTACGAGCAGTACTTC.

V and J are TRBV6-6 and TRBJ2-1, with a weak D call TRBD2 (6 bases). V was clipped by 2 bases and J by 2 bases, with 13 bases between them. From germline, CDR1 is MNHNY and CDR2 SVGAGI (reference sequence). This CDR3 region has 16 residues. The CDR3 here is CASSYGRTDTYNEQFF. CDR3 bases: TGTGCCAGCAGTTACGGGAGGACGGACACCTACAATGAGCAGTTCTTC.

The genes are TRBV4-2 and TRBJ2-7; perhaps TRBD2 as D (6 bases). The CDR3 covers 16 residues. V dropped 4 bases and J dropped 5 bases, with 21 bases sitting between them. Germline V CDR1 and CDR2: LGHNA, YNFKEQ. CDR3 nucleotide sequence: TGTGCCAGCAGCCTCGGAGGGAGACTAGGGAGCAACGAGCAGTACTTC. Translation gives CASSLGGRLGSNEQYF.